The 22 T cell receptor beta chains below were found in one sample sequenced in a study of OX40 agonist ivuxolimab in advanced cancers. Here immunoSEQ multiplex PCR was the method, and the copy in TCRdb shows in-frame clones only, minus some. The sample holds about 36,000 clones, roughly 81% seen once. Sequences were derived from CD4+ or CD8+ T cells sorted from blood, sampled in a trial of the OX40 agonist ivuxolimab. The receptors originated from an adult with an advanced solid tumor such as melanoma, head and neck, liver or kidney cancer.

This clone was seen once. This sequence joins TRBV14 and TRBJ2-7, with D tentatively TRBD2 (5 bases). Trimming left V 3 bases short and J 5 bases short, with 14 bases between. Looked up from germline, CDR1 is SGHDN and CDR2 is FVKESK. CDR3 length: 14 amino acids. CDR3 DNA: TGTGCCAGCAGCCAGGAACTAGTGGTCCACGAGCAGTACTTC. Its translation is CASSQELVVHEQYF.

This clone came up once. J is TRBJ1-4 and V is TRBV19; 7 nucleotides line up with TRBD1. CDR1 and CDR2 (germline): LNHDA, SQIVND (reference sequence). The CDR3 contains 14 residues. After removal of 1 base from V and 7 bases from J, the junction contained 3 bases not matched to a gene. Written as DNA, the CDR3 is TGTGCCAGTAGTATAGGGACAGGACCTGAAAAACTGTTTTTT. Translating it yields CASSIGTGPEKLFF.

This clone was detected a few times. The chain has TRBV10-3 and TRBJ1-5; D remains ambiguous. The CDR3 covers 13 residues. Trimming shortened V by 7 bases and J by 4 bases, and 11 bases separated the two germline ends. CDR1 and CDR2 from the germline V gene are ENHRY and SYGVKD. For the CDR3, the DNA is TGTGCCATCACCCCAGACCTGAATCAGCCCCAGCATTTT. Amino acids: CAITPDLNQPQHF.

The rearrangement uses TRBV28 and TRBJ1-1, with TRBD1 identical over 10 bases. Trimming cost V 6 bases and J 3 bases; bases outside gene matches: 1. The germline V gene has CDR1 MDHEN and CDR2 SYDVKM. This CDR3 spans 13 amino acids. CDR3 sequence (DNA): TGTGCCAGCAGGGGACAGGGGTACACTGAAGCTTTCTTT. It yields the protein CASRGQGYTEAFF.

This chain connects TRBV6-5 to TRBJ1-1; 7 bases are a match to TRBD1. In germline, CDR1 is MNHEY, CDR2 SVGAGI. V lost 7 bases to trimming and J lost 5 bases; unmatched junction nucleotides: 7. This CDR3 region has 13 residues. CDR3 sequence (DNA): TGTGCCAGCACCCGACAGGGACGTACTGAAGCTTTCTTT. Amino acids: CASTRQGRTEAFF.

The genes are TRBV4-2 and TRBJ2-2; 11 bases fit TRBD1. The CDR3 is 18 residues long. The germline CDR1 and CDR2 sequences are LGHNA and YNFKEQ. Trimming cost V 2 bases and J 2 bases; bases outside gene matches: 7. The CDR3 nucleotides read TGTGCCAGCAGCCAAAGGACAGGGGGCGTTTATAACACCGGGGAGCTGTTTTTT. It translates to CASSQRTGGVYNTGELFF.

This clone was detected only a few times. The germline gene is not matched at one end of the junction; a read error may be the cause. The rearrangement joins TRBV6-5 to TRBJ1-2; 8 bases are a match to TRBD1. This CDR3 region has 13 residues. Germline CDR1 MNHEY, CDR2 SVGAGI. CDR3 in amino acids: CASSDARDRTLNF. For the CDR3, the DNA is TGTGCCAGCAGCGACGCTCGGGACAGGACGTTAAACTTC.

This chain uses TRBV11-3 with TRBJ2-5; D gene uncertain. The germline V gene has CDR1 SGHNT and CDR2 YENEEA. Trimming removed 3 bases from V and 1 base from J, with 6 bases in between. The CDR3 covers 13 residues. Written as DNA, the CDR3 is TGTGCCAGCAGCTTTGGCTTCCAAGAGACCCAGTACTTC. Residues: CASSFGFQETQYF.

The gene calls are TRBV5-1 and TRBJ2-5, with unresolved D. CDR1 and CDR2 from the germline V gene are SGHRS and YFSETQ. Trimming stripped 0 bases from V and 4 bases from J, with 7 bases between. The CDR3 loop spans 13 amino acids. Written as DNA, the CDR3 is TGCGCCAGCAGCTTGGCCAACGTAGAGACCCAGTACTTC. Amino acids: CASSLANVETQYF.

The V and J genes are TRBV19 and TRBJ1-1; D perhaps matches TRBD1 (6 bases). Germline loops: CDR1 LNHDA, CDR2 SQIVND (reference sequence). The ends were cut back, 6 bases at V and 3 bases at J, with 17 bases in the middle. The CDR3 loop spans 15 amino acids. The CDR3 reads CASSRSWGQDTEAFF. CDR3 DNA: TGTGCCAGTAGCCGGAGTTGGGGGCAGGACACTGAAGCTTTCTTT.

The CDR3 DNA sequence: TGTGCCAGCAGTCTCCCGGGACAGGGACACTACAATGAGCAGTTCTTC. This sequence encodes CASSLPGQGHYNEQFF. The genes are TRBV28 and TRBJ2-1; 9 positions match TRBD1. V was clipped by 5 bases and J by 3 bases; unmatched bases: 8. This CDR3 is 16 amino acids long. CDR1 is MDHEN and CDR2 is SYDVKM in the germline V gene.

The genes are TRBV6-5 and TRBJ1-4; D may be TRBD1 (6 bases). This CDR3 comprises 15 residues. The germline CDR1 and CDR2 sequences are MNHEY and SVGAGI. The germline V and J ends were trimmed by 2 bases and 3 bases, with 10 bases remaining between them. The DNA of the CDR3 is TGTGCCAGCAGTTACGGGGGGGCTGCTAATGAAAAACTGTTTTTT. Amino acids: CASSYGGAANEKLFF.

This sequence joins TRBV7-3 and TRBJ2-2; unclear D gene. The V gene's germline CDR1 is SGHTA and CDR2 FQGTGA. The length of the CDR3 is 16 residues. Trimming stripped 2 bases from V and 3 bases from J, with 13 bases between. CDR3 sequence reads: CASSLEALGYTGELFF. DNA for the CDR3: TGTGCCAGCAGCTTAGAGGCACTGGGGTACACCGGGGAGCTGTTTTTT.

The chain uses TRBV30 and TRBJ2-4, with no clear D. Germline CDR1 and CDR2: GTSNPN and SVGIG (reference sequence). The V gene lost 0 bases and the J gene lost 6 bases, with 6 bases spanning the gap. The CDR3 runs 12 residues. The CDR3: CAWSVTLNIQYF. The CDR3 DNA reads TGTGCCTGGAGTGTCACCTTAAACATTCAGTACTTC.

The J gene is TRBJ2-1, the V gene TRBV4-1; D is uncertain. Germline CDR1 reads MGHRA; CDR2 reads YSYEKL. V lost 1 base and J lost 0, with 7 bases in between. The CDR3 is 15 residues long. CDR3 in DNA: TGCGCCAGCAGCCAAGGGCCCCGCTCCTACAATGAGCAGTTCTTC. Its translation is CASSQGPRSYNEQFF.

V is TRBV6-5 and J is TRBJ2-1; 9 positions agree with TRBD2. V lost 5 bases and J lost 7; bases outside the gene matches: 9. The germline CDR1 and CDR2 sequences are MNHEY and SVGAGI. This CDR3 has 15 amino acids. This chain's CDR3 is CASSGLAGVLNEQFF. The CDR3 DNA reads as TGTGCCAGCAGTGGTTTAGCGGGAGTGCTGAATGAGCAGTTCTTC.

This rearrangement joins TRBV30 to TRBJ1-2, with 7 bases aligning to TRBD1. CDR3 length: 13 residues. CDR1 and CDR2 (germline): GTSNPN, SVGIG (reference sequence). J gave up 8 bases and V 0 bases, and 6 bases lay outside the gene matches. In DNA, the CDR3 is TGTGCCTGGAGTGTTAACAGGGGAGGCGGCTACACCTTC. It yields the protein CAWSVNRGGGYTF.

The DNA of the CDR3 is TGTGCCAGCAGCCGAAGCGGGGGGATGAACACTGAAGCTTTCTTT. Translating gives CASSRSGGMNTEAFF. The J gene is TRBJ1-1, the V gene TRBV6-5, with a tentative D call TRBD1 (5 bases). CDR3 length equals 15 residues. Trimming cost V 6 bases and J 0 bases, with 14 bases left between them. The germline gives CDR1 MNHEY, CDR2 SVGAGI.

The chain carries TRBV28 and TRBJ1-1, with 8 bases aligning to TRBD1. V trimming: 1 base; J trimming: 11 bases; junction bases outside the gene matches: 9. Germline V lookup: CDR1 MDHEN, CDR2 SYDVKM. The CDR3 sequence is 14 residues long. CDR3 sequence reads: CASSLSGGHSRAFF. The CDR3 region has the DNA TGTGCCAGCAGTTTATCAGGGGGCCATAGTAGGGCTTTCTTT.

The CDR3 region has the DNA TGCGCCAGCAGCCAAGACCACCGGACTTCTTATAACACCATATATTTT. Protein product: CASSQDHRTSYNTIYF. The rearrangement links TRBV4-3 to TRBJ1-3; D is uncertain. The CDR3 totals 16 residues. Germline lookup yields CDR1 LGHNA and CDR2 YSLEER. V dropped 0 bases and J dropped 7 bases, with 16 bases sitting between them.

The rearrangement links TRBV9 to TRBJ2-7; possibly TRBD1 for D (6 bases). The CDR3 runs to 15 residues. V gave up 0 bases and J gave up 5 bases, with 15 bases separating them. Germline CDR1 and CDR2: SGDLS and YYNGEE. In DNA, the CDR3 is TGTGCCAGCAGCGTAGGTCAGGGGACATTGCACGAGCAGTACTTC. It encodes CASSVGQGTLHEQYF.

The V call is TRBV2, the J call TRBJ1-5, with 9 positions matching TRBD1. Germline CDR1 SNHLY, CDR2 FYNNEI. The V gene end was trimmed by 7 bases and the J gene end by 9 bases; junction bases not matched to a gene: 7. The CDR3 has 13 residues. The CDR3, as DNA: TGTGCCAGCAAACGGGACAGGGAGACGCCCCAGCATTTT. It codes for CASKRDRETPQHF.